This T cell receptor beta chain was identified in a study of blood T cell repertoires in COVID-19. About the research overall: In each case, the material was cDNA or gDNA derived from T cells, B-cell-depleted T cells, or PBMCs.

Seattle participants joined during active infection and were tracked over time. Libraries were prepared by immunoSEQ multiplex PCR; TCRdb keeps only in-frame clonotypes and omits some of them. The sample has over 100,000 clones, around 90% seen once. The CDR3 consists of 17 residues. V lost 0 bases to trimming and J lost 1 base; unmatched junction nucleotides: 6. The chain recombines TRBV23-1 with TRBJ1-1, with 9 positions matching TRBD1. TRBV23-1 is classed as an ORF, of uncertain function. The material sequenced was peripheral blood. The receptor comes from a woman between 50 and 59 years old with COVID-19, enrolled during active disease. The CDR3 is CASSQSCDRGANTEAFF. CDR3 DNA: TGCGCCAGCAGTCAATCGTGCGACAGGGGGGCGAACACTGAAGCTTTCTTT.